The rows below give T cell receptor beta chains drawn from one sample of a study of cytomegalovirus exposure and HLA in healthy donors. Sequenced by immunoSEQ multiplex PCR; TCRdb stores in-frame clones only, minus some. The profile covers 70,000 to 95,000 clones, with roughly three quarters appearing a single time and around 15% taken by the ten largest. The sample comprised PBMCs. These receptors were obtained from a woman between 40 and 55 years old in good health and CMV-seropositive. Each CDR3 is given with its conserved first and last residue. The D gene is left open where the match is weak. Clone size appears in some rows only: once, few, many, or a class for an expanded clone.

V gene	J gene	CDR3 length	clone size	D gene	CDR3 protein	CDR3 DNA
TRBV2	TRBJ1-3	16	-	-	CASSDRNPFSGNTIYF	TGTGCCAGCAGTGACAGAAACCCATTCTCTGGAAACACCATATATTTT
TRBV19	TRBJ1-2	13	-	-	CASSIAGSIDYTF	TGTGCCAGTAGTATTGCGGGGAGTATAGACTACACCTTC
TRBV28	TRBJ1-2	15	few	TRBD1	CASSLRDRAGYGYTF	TGTGCCAGCAGCCTCCGGGACAGGGCGGGCTATGGCTACACCTTC
TRBV27	TRBJ1-1	15	-	-	CASSASGGYSTEAFF	TGTGCCAGCAGCGCGAGCGGGGGTTATAGTACTGAAGCTTTCTTT
TRBV28	TRBJ2-2	17	-	TRBD2	CASSLRTPAGRTGELFF	TGTGCCAGCAGTTTGAGGACTCCAGCGGGGAGGACCGGGGAGCTGTTTTTT
TRBV5-6	TRBJ2-7	15	-	-	CASSWGPSGVYEQYF	TGTGCCAGCAGCTGGGGACCGTCGGGGGTCTACGAGCAGTACTTC
TRBV5-8	TRBJ2-3	16	once	-	CASRRQGHLRTDTQYF	TGTGCCAGCAGACGCCAGGGGCACCTGCGCACAGATACGCAGTATTTT
TRBV5-1	TRBJ2-3	17	few	TRBD2	CASSWGLAGGGTDTQYF	TGCGCCAGCAGCTGGGGCCTCGCGGGGGGAGGCACAGATACGCAGTATTTT
TRBV5-4	TRBJ2-7	16	-	TRBD1	CASSLGGTGDPAEQYF	TGTGCCAGCAGTCTAGGCGGGACAGGGGACCCGGCCGAGCAGTACTTC
TRBV7-2	TRBJ2-7	17	-	TRBD1	CASSLQDGTGASYEQYF	TGTGCCAGCAGCCTCCAGGACGGGACAGGGGCTTCCTACGAGCAGTACTTC
TRBV7-9	TRBJ1-1	15	-	TRBD1	CASSHSTGVDTEAFF	TGTGCCAGCAGCCATTCGACAGGGGTGGACACTGAAGCTTTCTTT
TRBV18	TRBJ1-6	13	few	-	CASSTGENSPLHF	TGTGCCAGCTCCACCGGAGAGAATTCACCCCTCCACTTT
TRBV6-5	TRBJ2-2	15	-	-	CASILHGMNTGELFF	TGTGCCAGCATCCTACACGGGATGAACACCGGGGAGCTGTTTTTT
TRBV28	TRBJ2-7	16	-	TRBD2	CASREGGLAGPYEQYF	TGTGCCAGCAGGGAAGGGGGACTAGCGGGCCCCTACGAGCAGTACTTC
TRBV19	TRBJ2-5	14	few	-	CASRPSDGKETQYF	TGTGCCAGTAGACCCTCGGACGGGAAAGAGACCCAGTACTTC
TRBV28	TRBJ2-3	15	-	TRBD1	CASRGGQGDTDTQYF	TGTGCCAGCAGAGGTGGACAGGGGGACACAGATACGCAGTATTTT
TRBV10-3	TRBJ2-7	15	-	TRBD1	CAISAGQELSYEQYF	TGTGCCATCAGTGCGGGACAGGAGCTCTCCTACGAGCAGTACTTC
TRBV6-5	TRBJ1-2	13	-	-	CASSYFQNYGYTF	TGTGCCAGCAGTTACTTCCAAAACTATGGCTACACCTTC
TRBV28	TRBJ1-5	13	-	-	CASRDNSNQPQHF	TGTGCCAGCCGGGACAACAGCAATCAGCCCCAGCATTTT
TRBV28	TRBJ2-7	10	-	-	CASGAYEQYF	TGTGCCAGCGGGGCGTACGAGCAGTACTTC
TRBV4-1	TRBJ2-6	16	-	-	CASSQDWGPGANVLTF	TGCGCCAGCAGCCAAGATTGGGGGCCTGGGGCCAACGTCCTGACTTTC
TRBV7-3	TRBJ2-5	16	-	-	CASSLSGAQSRGTQYF	TGTGCCAGCAGCTTAAGCGGCGCACAGTCCAGGGGGACCCAGTACTTC
TRBV5-1	TRBJ1-1	19	few	-	CASEVARIGQYDFFTEAFF	TGCGCCAGCGAAGTCGCCCGTATAGGACAGTACGACTTTTTCACTGAAGCTTTCTTT
TRBV16	TRBJ1-2	15	-	-	CASSPYGTLGYGYTF	TGTGCCAGCAGCCCCTACGGGACACTAGGCTATGGCTACACCTTC
TRBV5-8	TRBJ1-2	13	-	-	CASSYGGESGYTF	TGTGCCAGCAGCTACGGAGGGGAATCCGGCTACACCTTC
TRBV19	TRBJ1-1	13	few	TRBD1	CASKNRGSTEAFF	TGTGCCAGCAAAAACAGGGGATCCACTGAAGCTTTCTTT
TRBV4-3	TRBJ1-6	15	few	-	CASSHQGGANSPLHF	TGCGCCAGCAGCCATCAAGGGGGTGCCAATTCACCCCTCCACTTT
TRBV6-5	TRBJ2-7	15	-	-	CASSYSKHGSYEQYF	TGTGCCAGCAGTTACTCGAAGCATGGCTCCTACGAGCAGTACTTC
TRBV2	TRBJ1-2	16	-	-	CASSEGRRPDRPGYTF	TGTGCCAGCAGTGAAGGAAGGAGGCCCGACCGTCCTGGCTACACCTTC
TRBV9	TRBJ1-5	15	-	-	CASSESSGSNQPQHF	TGTGCCAGCAGCGAATCTTCAGGTAGCAATCAGCCCCAGCATTTT
TRBV7-9	TRBJ2-2	18	-	TRBD2	CASSLSGLAGARGGELFF	TGTGCCAGCAGCTTATCGGGACTAGCGGGAGCCCGGGGCGGGGAGCTGTTTTTT
TRBV19	TRBJ2-6	16	-	TRBD1	CASSRTGRSGANVLTF	TGTGCCAGTAGTAGGACAGGGCGCTCTGGGGCCAACGTCCTGACTTTC
TRBV2	TRBJ1-5	12	-	-	CATRGLHQPQHF	TGTGCCACCCGGGGTCTTCATCAGCCCCAGCATTTT
TRBV29-1	TRBJ2-5	15	-	TRBD1	CSVAQGDRGLGTQYF	TGCAGCGTGGCCCAGGGGGACAGGGGGTTGGGGACCCAGTACTTC
TRBV7-2	TRBJ2-2	14	-	-	CASSLTGNTGELFF	TGTGCCAGCAGCTTAACAGGGAACACCGGGGAGCTGTTTTTT
TRBV5-1	TRBJ2-3	16	-	TRBD2	CASSFSSGGATDTQYF	TGCGCCAGCAGCTTCTCTAGCGGGGGGGCCACAGATACGCAGTATTTT
TRBV4-3	TRBJ2-7	15	-	TRBD2	CASSHIAGGDYEQYF	TGCGCCAGCAGCCATATAGCGGGAGGCGACTACGAGCAGTACTTC
TRBV19	TRBJ1-4	13	-	TRBD1	CASGTGPGEKLFF	TGTGCCAGTGGGACAGGGCCTGGTGAAAAACTGTTTTTT
TRBV5-6	TRBJ1-1	13	-	TRBD1	CASRWTGGTEAFF	TGTGCCAGCAGGTGGACAGGGGGCACTGAAGCTTTCTTT
TRBV30	TRBJ2-7	15	-	TRBD1	CAWSPGQGIVDEQYF	TGTGCCTGGAGTCCGGGACAGGGGATTGTAGACGAGCAGTACTTC
TRBV29-1	TRBJ2-7	11	-	-	CSVGQEYEQYF	TGCAGCGTTGGACAGGAGTACGAGCAGTACTTC
TRBV27	TRBJ2-3	16	-	TRBD2	CASSSMLRQLADTQYF	TGTGCCAGCAGTTCGATGCTAAGGCAACTAGCGGATACGCAGTATTTT
TRBV27	TRBJ2-5	13	few	TRBD2	CASRRIGRETQYF	TGTGCCAGCAGAAGGATCGGGAGGGAGACCCAGTACTTC
TRBV28	TRBJ2-7	15	-	TRBD1	CASSSSGTGNYEQYF	TGTGCCAGCAGTTCTTCCGGGACAGGCAACTACGAGCAGTACTTC
TRBV6-5	TRBJ1-1	13	-	-	CASSYSVLVEAFF	TGTGCCAGCAGTTACTCTGTTCTCGTTGAAGCTTTCTTT
TRBV2	TRBJ1-5	13	few	-	CASSRYLDQPQHF	TGTGCCAGCAGTAGGTATCTAGATCAGCCCCAGCATTTT
TRBV19	TRBJ2-5	12	-	-	CASQRRGETQYF	TGTGCCAGCCAGAGGAGGGGAGAGACCCAGTACTTC
TRBV5-1	TRBJ2-3	12	-	-	CASSFQTDTQYF	TGCGCCAGCAGCTTCCAGACAGATACGCAGTATTTT
TRBV30	TRBJ1-4	14	-	-	CAWSPGYPSEELFF	TGTGCCTGGAGTCCCGGTTATCCCTCTGAGGAACTGTTTTTT
TRBV5-1	TRBJ2-2	15	once	TRBD1	CASSSGTGDTGELFF	TGCGCCAGCAGCTCCGGGACAGGCGACACCGGGGAGCTGTTTTTT
TRBV5-1	TRBJ2-3	17	-	-	CASSLDGRTRPRDTQYF	TGCGCCAGCAGCTTGGATGGACGGACTCGCCCTCGGGATACGCAGTATTTT
TRBV27	TRBJ2-2	13	-	TRBD2	CASGGGNTGELFF	TGTGCCAGCGGGGGGGGGAACACCGGGGAGCTGTTTTTT
TRBV9	TRBJ2-3	14	-	-	CASSQGSITDTQYF	TGTGCCAGCAGCCAGGGGAGCATCACAGATACGCAGTATTTT
TRBV30	TRBJ1-2	13	-	-	CAWSYGTNYGYTF	TGTGCCTGGAGTTATGGGACAAACTATGGCTACACCTTC